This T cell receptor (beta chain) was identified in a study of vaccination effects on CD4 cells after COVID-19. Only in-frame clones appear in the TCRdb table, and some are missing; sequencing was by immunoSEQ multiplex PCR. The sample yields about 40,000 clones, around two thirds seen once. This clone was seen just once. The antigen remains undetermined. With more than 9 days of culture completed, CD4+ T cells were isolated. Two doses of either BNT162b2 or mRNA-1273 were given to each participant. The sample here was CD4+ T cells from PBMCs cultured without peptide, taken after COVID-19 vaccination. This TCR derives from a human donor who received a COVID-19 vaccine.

In DNA form, the CDR3 reads TGTGCCAGCAGACGGGGGAGTGGGGCCAACGTCCTGACTTTC. Protein: CASRRGSGANVLTF. V gene TRBV5-6 combines with J gene TRBJ2-6; possible D gene TRBD2, 6 bases. V was cut by 5 bases and J by 3 bases, with 9 bases left in between. Germline values: CDR1 SGHDT, CDR2 YYEEEE. The CDR3 totals 14 residues.